Following are 2 T cell receptor beta chains from one sample sequenced in a study of CD8+ T cells in alopecia areata. As the sequencing template, cDNA was produced by extracting RNA and reverse transcribing it. Using immunoSEQ multiplex PCR, the repertoire was profiled, and TCRdb retains in-frame clones only, with some absent. This sample has 65,000 to 70,000 clones, with 60% found just once. Sequencing was performed on CD8+ T cells sorted from blood, taken at week 0. These receptors all come from a human donor with alopecia areata.

The V and J genes are TRBV7-9 and TRBJ2-1, with 7 positions matching TRBD2. The CDR3 loop spans 16 amino acids. V shed 1 base and J 0 bases; nucleotides not matched to a gene: 3. Germline assignment: CDR1 SEHNR and CDR2 FQNEAQ (reference sequence). The CDR3: CASSLELAGSYNEQFF. In DNA form, the CDR3 reads TGTGCCAGCAGCTTAGAGTTAGCGGGCTCCTACAATGAGCAGTTCTTC.

This chain uses TRBV27 with TRBJ2-7; 7 nucleotides match TRBD2. The length of the CDR3 is 14 residues. The V gene end was trimmed by 3 bases and the J gene end by 2 bases; junction bases not matched to a gene: 4. The V gene's germline CDR1 is MNHEY and CDR2 SMNVEV (reference sequence). CDR3: CASSLGGNPYEQYF. CDR3 sequence (DNA): TGTGCCAGCAGTTTGGGGGGGAATCCCTACGAGCAGTACTTC.